Presented here are 32 T cell receptor beta chains from one specimen sequenced in a study of shared clonotypes between healthy human individuals. Data came from immunoSEQ multiplex PCR; TCRdb stores just in-frame clones and leaves some out. The sample holds some 1.5 million clones, over 95% seen once. Sequencing was carried out using naive CD4+ T cells sorted from blood. Subset meaning: CD45RA+ positively selected. The source of these receptors is a man aged 25 to 45 in good health.

The chain combines TRBV19 with TRBJ2-1; D uncertain. CDR3 length: 14 residues. Germline V gives CDR1 LNHDA, CDR2 SQIVND (reference sequence). V was pared by 0 bases and J by 7 bases, with 10 bases between. The DNA for the CDR3 is TGTGCCAGTAGTATAGAGGGCCCCCCAAATGAGCAGTTCTTC. Amino acids: CASSIEGPPNEQFF.

The chain combines TRBV5-1 with TRBJ2-2, with 12 bases fitting TRBD2. In germline, CDR1 is SGHRS, CDR2 YFSETQ. CDR3 size: 16 residues. V trimming: 2 bases; J trimming: 6 bases; junction bases outside the gene matches: 5. For the CDR3, the DNA is TGCGCCAGCAGCTTTGGACTAGCGGGAATGTCCGGGGAGCTGTTTTTT. The encoded protein is CASSFGLAGMSGELFF.

The chain has TRBV29-1 and TRBJ1-1; D is undetermined. The germline CDR1 and CDR2 sequences are SQVTM and ANQGSEA. V was clipped by 4 bases and J by 0 bases, with 9 bases between them. This CDR3 has 13 amino acids. This CDR3 reads CSVVRVMNTEAFF. The DNA for the CDR3 is TGCAGCGTTGTGAGGGTTATGAACACTGAAGCTTTCTTT.

Turning to this clone: This specimen includes other DNA sequences encoding the same CDR3. The chain combines TRBV7-9 with TRBJ2-3; no firm D call. V lost 1 base, J lost 0 bases, and 5 bases lay in between. The CDR3 has 14 residues. CDR1 SEHNR and CDR2 FQNEAQ come from the germline V gene (reference sequence). The CDR3 region has the DNA TGTGCCAGCAGCTTAGAGGGTAGCACAGATACGCAGTATTTT. Protein product: CASSLEGSTDTQYF.

The CDR3 coding sequence is TGCGCCAGCAGCTTGGGAGAGGGGAGGGTAGGTCGTCTCTATGGCTACACCTTC. Encoded protein: CASSLGEGRVGRLYGYTF. The chain is built from TRBV5-1 and TRBJ1-2, with D tentatively TRBD1 (5 bases). The V end was cut by 0 bases, the J end by 4 bases, with 22 bases between. This CDR3 has 18 amino acids. The germline gives CDR1 SGHRS, CDR2 YFSETQ.

The chain recombines TRBV2 with TRBJ2-3; D is possibly TRBD1 (6 bases). The V gene lost 7 bases and the J gene lost 4 bases, with 9 bases spanning the gap. There are 12 residues in the CDR3. Looked up from germline, CDR1 is SNHLY and CDR2 is FYNNEI. CDR3 region: CASTRGPDTQYF. CDR3 DNA: TGTGCCAGCACCAGGGGCCCAGATACGCAGTATTTT. Full variable domain (rest looked up from reference TRBV2 and TRBJ2-3): EPEVTQTPSHQVTQMGQEVILRCVPISNHLYFYWYRQILGQKVEFLVSFYNNEISEKSEIFDDQFSVERPDGSNFTLKIRSTKLEDSAMYFCASTRGPDTQYFGPGTRLTVL.

In regard to this clone: The conserved final phenylalanine or tryptophan is absent from the CDR3, which likely points to a read error. The DNA is omitted, as the CDR3 cannot be located on it reliably, and the CDR3 follows TCRdb's listing. The V gene is TRBV7-9, the J gene TRBJ1-3. The CDR3 is made up of 12 amino acids, end residues included. Germline-derived CDR1 and CDR2 are SEHNR and FQNEAQ (reference sequence). This CDR3 reads CASSFDGYGRRN.

This rearrangement joins TRBV5-1 to TRBJ2-5, with TRBD2 identical over 8 bases. CDR1 and CDR2 (germline): SGHRS, YFSETQ. J was trimmed by 4 bases and V by 2 bases; bases with no gene match: 7. The CDR3 length is 15 residues. This chain's CDR3 is CASSLTGGPLETQYF. CDR3 in DNA: TGCGCCAGCAGCTTAACGGGAGGGCCTCTAGAGACCCAGTACTTC.

The rearrangement links TRBV10-3 to TRBJ2-3, with 9 nucleotides matching TRBD2. V lost 2 bases to trimming and J lost 2 bases; unmatched junction nucleotides: 5. Per germline, CDR1 ENHRY and CDR2 SYGVKD. The CDR3 covers 16 residues. The CDR3 nucleotides are TGTGCCATCAGTGAGCTCCTAGCGGGGTTCACAGATACGCAGTATTTT. This encodes CAISELLAGFTDTQYF.

The chain has TRBV10-1 and TRBJ2-3, with D perhaps TRBD1 or TRBD2 (5 bases each). Per the germline V gene, CDR1 is WNHNN and CDR2 is SYGVQD (reference sequence). This CDR3 is 11 amino acids long. Trimming left V 10 bases short and J 8 bases short, with 13 bases between. The CDR3 spells CATDFGGTQYF. For the CDR3, the DNA is TGCGCCACCGATTTTGGGGGTACGCAGTATTTT.

The genes are TRBV7-9 and TRBJ2-5; D unresolved. From germline, CDR1 is SEHNR and CDR2 FQNEAQ (reference sequence). The CDR3 spans 13 residues. V gave up 1 base and J gave up 6 bases, with 9 bases separating them. CDR3 coding DNA: TGTGCCAGCAGCTTAGAGGTAGAAAAGACCCAGTACTTC. Amino acid sequence: CASSLEVEKTQYF.

The chain links TRBV5-1 to TRBJ1-3; D remains unclear. The length of the CDR3 is 17 residues. V shed 4 bases and J shed 1 base, with 18 bases lying between them. Looked up from germline, CDR1 is SGHRS and CDR2 is YFSETQ. CDR3 sequence (DNA): TGCGCCAGCAGCCGACCCTCCTCTGACTATTCTGGAAACACCATATATTTT. It specifies CASSRPSSDYSGNTIYF.

The chain carries TRBV30 and TRBJ2-7; no clear D. The CDR3 runs 15 residues. Germline CDR1 is GTSNPN and CDR2 is SVGIG (reference sequence). Trimming removed 0 bases at V and 5 bases at J, with 17 bases between. The CDR3 loop is CAWSVAKRLVNEQYF. CDR3 bases: TGTGCCTGGAGTGTGGCGAAAAGGCTTGTGAACGAGCAGTACTTC.

The gene calls are TRBV5-1 and TRBJ1-4, with 9 bases lining up with TRBD1. CDR1 and CDR2 (germline): SGHRS, YFSETQ. The CDR3 runs 15 residues. J lost 5 bases, V lost 4 bases, and 6 bases had no gene match. For the CDR3, the DNA is TGCGCCAGCAGCCCAGGACAGGGGCGGAATGAAAAACTGTTTTTT. Its translation: CASSPGQGRNEKLFF.

This chain connects TRBV5-1 to TRBJ2-1; TRBD1 aligns across 7 bases. CDR3 length: 13 residues. CDR1 and CDR2 (germline): SGHRS, YFSETQ. V was clipped by 4 bases and J by 9 bases; unmatched bases: 7. As DNA, the CDR3 is TGCGCCAGCAGCCCCCTGACAGGGATTGAGCAGTTCTTC. It encodes CASSPLTGIEQFF.

The rearrangement joins TRBV6-5 to TRBJ2-3; 9 bases agree with TRBD2. The CDR3 consists of 15 residues. Germline V gene lookup returns CDR1 MNHEY and CDR2 SVGAGI. V lost 6 bases and J lost 1; bases outside the gene matches: 5. CDR3 sequence (DNA): TGTGCCAGCAGCTCTAGCGGGACGGGCACAGATACGCAGTATTTT. Translation gives CASSSSGTGTDTQYF.

The J gene is TRBJ2-3, the V gene TRBV23-1, with TRBD2 identical over 8 bases. TRBV23-1 is annotated as an ORF whose role is uncertain. The V segment lost 8 bases and the J segment 0 bases; nucleotides outside the gene matches: 4. The CDR3 is 14 residues long. The DNA for the CDR3 is TGCGCCAGCCCCCGCGGGGGGAGCACAGATACGCAGTATTTT. It translates to CASPRGGSTDTQYF.

The chain has TRBV27 and TRBJ1-5; no reliable D call. CDR3 length: 14 amino acids. The V end lost 0 bases, the J end lost 5 bases, and 8 bases lay between the germline ends. Germline CDR1 and CDR2: MNHEY and SMNVEV (reference sequence). CDR3 amino acids: CASSLSWLDQPQHF. The CDR3 nucleotides are TGTGCCAGCAGTTTATCGTGGCTAGATCAGCCCCAGCATTTT.

This chain links TRBV6-1 with TRBJ1-1; 7 bases map to TRBD1. The J segment lost 0 bases and the V segment lost 6 bases, leaving 4 bases of the junction unmatched. From germline, CDR1 is MNHNS and CDR2 SASEGT. The CDR3 runs to 14 residues. The CDR3 coding sequence is TGTGCCAGCAGGAACAGGGGATTGAACACTGAAGCTTTCTTT. This codes for CASRNRGLNTEAFF.

The CDR3 sequence is CASSLGQYEAFF. CDR3 nucleotide sequence: TGTGCCAGCAGCTTGGGACAGTATGAAGCTTTCTTT. V gene TRBV5-4 combines with J gene TRBJ1-1; D is possibly TRBD1 (5 bases). The CDR3 runs to 12 residues. Trimming removed 0 bases from V and 7 bases from J, with 7 bases in between. Germline-derived CDR1 and CDR2 are SGHNT and YYREEE (reference sequence).

J is TRBJ2-7 and V is TRBV10-1, with D perhaps given as TRBD1 or TRBD2 (5 bases each). The germline gives CDR1 WNHNN, CDR2 SYGVQD (reference sequence). The CDR3 is made up of 15 amino acids. V dropped 4 bases and J dropped 6 bases, with 19 bases sitting between them. CDR3 in amino acids: CASSVLGTPPGEQYF. The CDR3, as DNA: TGCGCCAGCAGTGTACTCGGGACCCCACCAGGCGAGCAGTACTTC.

This chain links TRBV28 with TRBJ1-1; 8 bases agree with TRBD1. V was clipped by 4 bases and J by 1 base; unmatched bases: 17. The CDR3 is 19 residues long. Germline CDR1 and CDR2: MDHEN and SYDVKM. CDR3 nucleotides: TGTGCCAGCAGTTCCGGGTTGACAGGGGATCGCCTGGGGAACACTGAAGCTTTCTTT. Encoded protein: CASSSGLTGDRLGNTEAFF. Filled out from reference TRBV28 and TRBJ1-1, the complete variable domain reads DVKVTQSSRYLVKRTGEKVFLECVQDMDHENMFWYRQDPGLGLRLIYFSYDVKMKEKGDIPEGYSVSREKKERFSLILESASTNQTSMYLCASSSGLTGDRLGNTEAFFGQGTRLTVV.

The V call is TRBV25-1, the J call TRBJ1-2, with TRBD1 matching over 8 bases. CDR1 and CDR2 (germline): MGHDK, SYGVNS. The length of the CDR3 is 16 residues. The V gene end was trimmed by 3 bases and the J gene end by 2 bases; junction bases not matched to a gene: 8. CDR3 sequence: CASSDLRQGLNYGYTF. The CDR3 bases are TGTGCCAGCAGTGACCTCAGACAGGGGCTGAACTATGGCTACACCTTC.

J is TRBJ2-1 and V is TRBV28; D is uncertain. Germline V gene sequence: CDR1 MDHEN, CDR2 SYDVKM. The CDR3 has 14 residues. The V and J ends lost 2 bases and 4 bases respectively, with 9 bases between them. This CDR3 reads CASSLGRVYNEQFF. The CDR3 DNA sequence: TGTGCCAGCAGTTTAGGGCGAGTTTACAATGAGCAGTTCTTC. The full variable domain, completed using reference TRBV28 and TRBJ2-1, is DVKVTQSSRYLVKRTGEKVFLECVQDMDHENMFWYRQDPGLGLRLIYFSYDVKMKEKGDIPEGYSVSREKKERFSLILESASTNQTSMYLCASSLGRVYNEQFFGPGTRLTVL.

This sequence joins TRBV9 and TRBJ2-7, with TRBD2 matching over 12 bases. CDR3 length equals 15 residues. J gave up 2 bases and V 0 bases, and 0 bases lay outside the gene matches. Looked up from germline, CDR1 is SGDLS and CDR2 is YYNGEE. The CDR3 coding sequence is TGTGCCAGCAGCGTAGCTAGCGGGAGGGCCTACGAGCAGTACTTC. It codes for CASSVASGRAYEQYF.

The V and J genes are TRBV5-5 and TRBJ2-2; TRBD2 agrees at 14 bases. Germline values: CDR1 SGHKS, CDR2 YYEKEE (reference sequence). Unmatched junction bases numbered 5, after V lost 5 bases and J lost 5 bases. CDR3 length: 16 amino acids. CDR3 nucleotide sequence: TGTGCCAGCAGGGGACTAGCGGGAGTCAATACCGGGGAGCTGTTTTTT. It codes for CASRGLAGVNTGELFF.

This chain links TRBV7-9 with TRBJ1-2, with D perhaps TRBD1 (6 bases). CDR1 SEHNR and CDR2 FQNEAQ come from the germline V gene (reference sequence). This CDR3 is built from 15 residues. The germline V and J ends were trimmed by 5 bases and 5 bases, with 18 bases remaining between them. The CDR3: CASSGPGQQVYGYTF. The CDR3 DNA reads as TGTGCCAGCAGCGGCCCCGGACAGCAAGTATATGGCTACACCTTC. The variable domain in full, completed from reference TRBV7-9 and TRBJ1-2, reads DTGVSQNPRHKITKRGQNVTFRCDPISEHNRLYWYRQTLGQGPEFLTYFQNEAQLEKSRLLSDRFSAERPKGSFSTLEIQRTEQGDSAMYLCASSGPGQQVYGYTFGSGTRLTVV.

About this clone: Other DNA sequences from this sample encode an identical CDR3 as well. This chain joins TRBV18 and TRBJ2-7, with 8 bases identical to TRBD1. Germline CDR1 is KGHSH and CDR2 is LQKENI. This CDR3 has 14 amino acids. V lost 0 bases, J lost 2 bases, and 0 bases stayed unmatched. The CDR3 DNA reads as TGTGCCAGCTCACCACCGACAGGGGCCTACGAGCAGTACTTC. As protein: CASSPPTGAYEQYF.

This chain uses TRBV7-8 with TRBJ2-1; D is perhaps TRBD2 (6 bases). V lost 6 bases and J lost 4, with 16 bases in between. The V gene's germline CDR1 is SGHVS and CDR2 FQNEAQ. This CDR3 has 15 amino acids. The DNA for the CDR3 is TGTGCCAGCAGTACTTGGGCTAGCGAGTACAATGAGCAGTTCTTC. Protein product: CASSTWASEYNEQFF.

The chain employs TRBV27 and TRBJ2-7; D unresolved. The CDR3 totals 14 residues. Trimming removed 5 bases at V and 7 bases at J, with 18 bases between. The V gene's germline CDR1 is MNHEY and CDR2 SMNVEV (reference sequence). The DNA of the CDR3 is TGTGCCAGCAGTCCCACTTGGGCCGCTGGAGAGCAGTACTTC. It codes for CASSPTWAAGEQYF.

This rearrangement joins TRBV7-6 to TRBJ2-7; D is uncertain. CDR3 length equals 14 residues. The V end lost 2 bases, the J end lost 1 base, and 9 bases lay between the germline ends. CDR1 is SGHVS, CDR2 FNYEAQ, per germline. The DNA for the CDR3 is TGTGCCAGCAGCTTACACTCTGAATCCTACGAGCAGTACTTC. Its translation: CASSLHSESYEQYF.

The V call is TRBV11-3, the J call TRBJ2-5; D is unresolved. Germline assignment: CDR1 SGHNT and CDR2 YENEEA. V dropped 4 bases and J dropped 7 bases, with 10 bases sitting between them. CDR3 length equals 12 residues. This CDR3 is CASSYEGRTQYF. CDR3 DNA sequence: TGTGCCAGCAGCTATGAAGGGCGGACCCAGTACTTC. Full variable domain (outside the CDR3, taken from reference TRBV11-3 and TRBJ2-5): EAGVVQSPRYKIIEKKQPVAFWCNPISGHNTLYWYLQNLGQGPELLIRYENEEAVDDSQLPKDRFSAERLKGVDSTLKIQPAELGDSAVYLCASSYEGRTQYFGPGTRLLVL.